One sample yielded the 30 T cell receptor beta chains listed below, sequenced in a study of shared clonotypes between healthy human individuals. TCRdb's table, derived via immunoSEQ multiplex PCR, lists solely in-frame clones and lacks some. Among some 2.4 million clones, 93% were seen once, and the ten largest hold 0.36%. Sequenced: naive CD4+ T cells from PBMCs. This sample's subset: CD45RA+ positively selected. All receptors derive from a man between 18 and 35 years old in good health. Some clones in this sample may be carry-over from other donors' samples.

This rearrangement joins TRBV9 to TRBJ2-7, with D perhaps assigned TRBD1 or TRBD2 (5 bases each). Trimming took 4 bases from V and 2 from J, leaving 7 bases between them. The CDR3 contains 12 residues. Germline V gene data show CDR1 as SGDLS and CDR2 as YYNGEE. The CDR3 sequence is CASSRDPYEQYF. CDR3 nucleotide sequence: TGTGCCAGCAGCAGGGACCCCTACGAGCAGTACTTC. Using reference TRBV9 and TRBJ2-7 for the parts outside the CDR3, the full variable domain is DSGVTQTPKHLITATGQRVTLRCSPRSGDLSVYWYQQSLDQGLQFLIQYYNGEERAKGNILERFSAQQFPDLHSELNLSSLELGDSALYFCASSRDPYEQYFGPGTRLTVT.

The chain recombines TRBV19 with TRBJ2-2; D uncertain. This CDR3 spans 12 amino acids. With 6 bases removed from V and 12 bases from J, the gap between germline ends came to 14 bases. Germline CDR1 LNHDA, CDR2 SQIVND (reference sequence). The CDR3 coding sequence is TGTGCCAGTAGCGCTTCCCCGCGGAAGCTGTTTTTT. Encoded protein: CASSASPRKLFF.

The chain joins TRBV28 to TRBJ2-3; possibly TRBD2 for D (5 bases). This CDR3 contains 16 residues. Per germline, CDR1 MDHEN and CDR2 SYDVKM. V was shortened by 8 bases and J by 1 base, with 19 bases between the two germline ends. The CDR3 nucleotides read TGTGCCAGCCGAGAATACGGCTCGCGGGGCACAGATACGCAGTATTTT. Protein product: CASREYGSRGTDTQYF.

The V and J genes are TRBV7-2 and TRBJ2-3; 7 nucleotides align to TRBD2. The germline gives CDR1 SGHTA, CDR2 FQGNSA. CDR3 length: 18 residues. V was clipped by 3 bases and J by 0 bases; unmatched bases: 12. The CDR3: CASSFHLSSGVSTDTQYF. The CDR3 DNA follows: TGTGCCAGCAGCTTTCATTTATCTAGCGGAGTTAGCACAGATACGCAGTATTTT.

With regard to this clone: Additional DNA sequences in this sample encode the identical CDR3. V usage is TRBV28 and J usage is TRBJ2-2; D gene unclear. V lost 2 bases and J lost 2, with 3 bases in between. This CDR3 is built from 13 residues. Per the germline V gene, CDR1 is MDHEN and CDR2 is SYDVKM. The DNA of the CDR3 is TGTGCCAGCAGTTTAAGAAACACCGGGGAGCTGTTTTTT. Translated: CASSLRNTGELFF.

The CDR3, as DNA: TGCGCCAGCAGCCCCCCTCCTGGAGAGCAGTACTTC. Amino acids: CASSPPPGEQYF. This chain joins TRBV5-1 and TRBJ2-7; D gene ambiguous. Germline values: CDR1 SGHRS, CDR2 YFSETQ. The CDR3 is 12 residues long. The V gene lost 4 bases and the J gene lost 7 bases, with 12 bases spanning the gap.

The chain links TRBV6-5 to TRBJ2-5; D might be TRBD1 (6 bases). CDR1 and CDR2 (germline): MNHEY, SVGAGI. CDR3 length: 16 amino acids. V was clipped by 0 bases and J by 0 bases, with 11 bases between them. CDR3 coding DNA: TGTGCCAGCAGTTACTCCCCTACAGGGTACCAAGAGACCCAGTACTTC. Amino acids: CASSYSPTGYQETQYF.

The rearrangement links TRBV30 to TRBJ2-1, with 7 bases that match TRBD2. With V trimmed by 6 bases and J by 5 bases, 10 bases remained unmatched. Germline values: CDR1 GTSNPN, CDR2 SVGIG (reference sequence). This CDR3 contains 14 residues. The CDR3 sequence is CACSTSVRHNEQFF. The CDR3 region has the DNA TGTGCCTGTAGTACTAGCGTAAGACACAATGAGCAGTTCTTC. The variable domain in full, with the rest retrieved from reference TRBV30 and TRBJ2-1, is SQTIHQWPATLVQPVGSPLSLECTVEGTSNPNLYWYRQAAGRGLQLLFYSVGIGQISSEVPQNLSASRPQDRQFILSSKKLLLSDSGFYLCACSTSVRHNEQFFGPGTRLTVL.

The V call is TRBV5-1, the J call TRBJ2-7, with D possibly TRBD1 on 6 matching bases. CDR1 SGHRS and CDR2 YFSETQ come from the germline V gene. The V end lost 0 bases, the J end lost 7 bases, and 11 bases lay between the germline ends. The CDR3 loop spans 13 amino acids. In DNA, the CDR3 is TGCGCCAGCAGCTTGGCAGGGGCCCAAGAGCAGTACTTC. It is translated as CASSLAGAQEQYF.

This clone was found once. The CDR3 region has the DNA TGTGCCAGCAGTGTGACTGTTAAAGAGACCCAGTACTTC. It codes for CASSVTVKETQYF. The rearrangement uses TRBV28 and TRBJ2-5; no reliable D call. Germline CDR1 MDHEN, CDR2 SYDVKM. V lost 5 bases, J lost 3 bases, and 10 bases lay in between. The CDR3 covers 13 residues.

This chain links TRBV5-6 with TRBJ2-5, with 7 bases lining up with TRBD2. Germline CDR1 is SGHDT and CDR2 is YYEEEE. This CDR3 spans 15 amino acids. The V segment lost 1 base and the J segment 4 bases; nucleotides outside the gene matches: 7. The CDR3 DNA follows: TGTGCCAGCAGCTTGCAGCTCTGGGGGGGAGAGACCCAGTACTTC. The encoded protein is CASSLQLWGGETQYF.

The rearrangement uses TRBV4-1 and TRBJ1-2, with 7 bases lining up with TRBD1. Per the germline V gene, CDR1 is MGHRA and CDR2 is YSYEKL. V shed 4 bases and J 3 bases; nucleotides not matched to a gene: 8. The CDR3 has 15 residues. The CDR3 nucleotides are TGCGCCAGCAGCCCAACGGGACAGACCCACTATGGCTACACCTTC. Its translation: CASSPTGQTHYGYTF.

The chain combines TRBV5-1 with TRBJ2-7; a weak D match, TRBD2 (5 bases). Trimming shortened V by 3 bases and J by 0 bases, and 16 bases separated the two germline ends. Germline CDR1 reads SGHRS; CDR2 reads YFSETQ. This CDR3 is built from 16 residues. CDR3 in DNA: TGCGCCAGCAGCTCGGGGAGAACTTCTTACTCCTACGAGCAGTACTTC. Amino acids: CASSSGRTSYSYEQYF.

In the case of this clone: The junction differs from germline at one of its ends, possibly a read error. V is TRBV2 and J is TRBJ2-3; D unclear. CDR1 and CDR2 from the germline V gene are SNHLY and FYNNEI. This CDR3 comprises 15 residues. Here the CDR3 reads CAGSFAVPFTDTQYF. In DNA form, the CDR3 reads TGTGCCGGCAGCTTCGCCGTTCCCTTCACAGATACGCAGTATTTT.

V and J are TRBV28 and TRBJ1-1; unclear D gene. The CDR3 covers 13 residues. Trimming shortened V by 6 bases and J by 0 bases, and 8 bases separated the two germline ends. Germline values: CDR1 MDHEN, CDR2 SYDVKM. CDR3 nucleotides: TGTGCCAGCAGCATTCGCATGAACACTGAAGCTTTCTTT. This encodes CASSIRMNTEAFF.

This clone was detected only a few times. CDR3 protein: CASRETGAYGYTF. The CDR3 DNA follows: TGTGCCAGTAGGGAGACGGGGGCCTATGGCTACACCTTC. The genes are TRBV19 and TRBJ1-2; D may be TRBD1 (6 bases). Germline V CDR1 and CDR2: LNHDA, SQIVND (reference sequence). V was trimmed by 6 bases and J by 4 bases, leaving 12 bases between them. The length of the CDR3 is 13 residues. Combining the CDR3 with reference TRBV19 and TRBJ1-2 gives the whole variable domain DGGITQSPKYLFRKEGQNVTLSCEQNLNHDAMYWYRQDPGQGLRLIYYSQIVNDFQKGDIAEGYSVSREKKESFPLTVTSAQKNPTAFYLCASRETGAYGYTFGSGTRLTVV.

The V call is TRBV28, the J call TRBJ2-4, with D perhaps matching TRBD1 or TRBD2 (5 bases each). The germline gives CDR1 MDHEN, CDR2 SYDVKM. This CDR3 spans 15 amino acids. The ends were cut back, 6 bases at V and 0 bases at J, with 12 bases in the middle. In DNA form, the CDR3 reads TGTGCCAGCAGCTTCGGGACCTTAGCCAAAAACATTCAGTACTTC. It codes for CASSFGTLAKNIQYF. The full variable domain, its missing parts supplied by reference TRBV28 and TRBJ2-4, is DVKVTQSSRYLVKRTGEKVFLECVQDMDHENMFWYRQDPGLGLRLIYFSYDVKMKEKGDIPEGYSVSREKKERFSLILESASTNQTSMYLCASSFGTLAKNIQYFGAGTRLSVL.

The CDR3 sequence: CASSLLRSGTGQETQYF. The CDR3 DNA reads as TGTGCCAGCAGTCTCCTGAGAAGCGGGACGGGGCAGGAGACCCAGTACTTC. This rearrangement joins TRBV27 to TRBJ2-5; 7 bases map to TRBD2. This CDR3 has 17 amino acids. Germline V gene lookup returns CDR1 MNHEY and CDR2 SMNVEV (reference sequence). V lost 5 bases to trimming and J lost 5 bases; unmatched junction nucleotides: 17.

The chain combines TRBV2 with TRBJ1-3; no definite D call. CDR1 SNHLY and CDR2 FYNNEI come from the germline V gene. The CDR3 length is 13 residues. With 7 bases removed from V and 0 bases from J, the gap between germline ends came to 7 bases. The CDR3 nucleotides read TGTGCCAGCAACCTGGACTCTGGAAACACCATATATTTT. This encodes CASNLDSGNTIYF.

The rearrangement links TRBV6-6 to TRBJ2-1, with 9 bases matching TRBD1. The CDR3 length is 15 residues. Germline V gene sequence: CDR1 MNHNY, CDR2 SVGAGI (reference sequence). V trimming: 6 bases; J trimming: 9 bases; junction bases outside the gene matches: 12. CDR3 bases: TGTGCCAGCAGACCAGGACAGGGGCTAACTATTGAGCAGTTCTTC. It translates to CASRPGQGLTIEQFF.

V usage is TRBV9 and J usage is TRBJ2-1, with D perhaps TRBD2 (5 bases). The V end was cut by 4 bases, the J end by 6 bases, with 8 bases between. The CDR3 sequence is 12 residues long. Looked up from germline, CDR1 is SGDLS and CDR2 is YYNGEE. CDR3 sequence (DNA): TGTGCCAGCAGCAGAGGGCTCAATGAGCAGTTCTTC. Protein product: CASSRGLNEQFF.

The chain joins TRBV13 to TRBJ2-7; either TRBD1 or TRBD2 may supply D (5 bases each). V lost 5 bases and J 1 base, leaving 12 bases between the germline ends. The germline V gene has CDR1 PRHDT and CDR2 FYEKMQ (reference sequence). There are 14 residues in the CDR3. The CDR3 spells CASSQWDGSYEQYF. CDR3 nucleotide sequence: TGTGCCAGCAGCCAATGGGACGGTTCCTACGAGCAGTACTTC.

The genes are TRBV5-6 and TRBJ2-7, with 7 bases identical to TRBD2. Germline V gene data show CDR1 as SGHDT and CDR2 as YYEEEE. The V and J ends lost 4 bases and 6 bases, in that order; junction bases with no gene match: 7. The CDR3 extends over 13 amino acids. The CDR3 bases are TGTGCCAGCAGCCCGGGGGGTAGCATCGAGCAGTACTTC. This translates into CASSPGGSIEQYF.

V is TRBV5-4 and J is TRBJ2-3; 7 nucleotides match TRBD2. CDR1 is SGHNT, CDR2 YYREEE, per germline (reference sequence). The CDR3 loop spans 16 amino acids. V shed 1 base and J 5 bases; nucleotides not matched to a gene: 10. The chain's CDR3 is CASSLRASGGRDTQYF. The CDR3 coding sequence is TGTGCCAGCAGCTTGCGTGCTAGCGGAGGGAGAGATACGCAGTATTTT.

This rearrangement joins TRBV13 to TRBJ2-2, with TRBD2 as a possible D gene (6 bases). V lost 4 bases and J lost 0, with 9 bases in between. The germline CDR1 and CDR2 sequences are PRHDT and FYEKMQ (reference sequence). The CDR3 runs 15 residues. CDR3 DNA: TGTGCCAGCAGCTCGGGACTCACGAACACCGGGGAGCTGTTTTTT. It is translated as CASSSGLTNTGELFF.

J is TRBJ1-1 and V is TRBV5-5; D is unclear. Germline CDR1 and CDR2: SGHKS and YYEKEE (reference sequence). There are 14 residues in the CDR3. Trimming left V 1 base short and J 5 bases short, with 12 bases between. The CDR3 region has the DNA TGTGCCAGCAGCTTGTCGGTTCTGGCGACTGAAGCTTTCTTT. The encoded protein is CASSLSVLATEAFF.

CDR3 amino acids: CATSRAGGTGANVLTF. Written as DNA, the CDR3 is TGTGCCACCAGCAGAGCCGGGGGCACGGGGGCCAACGTCCTGACTTTC. The chain is built from TRBV15 and TRBJ2-6; D is tentatively TRBD1 or TRBD2 (6 bases each). Germline loops: CDR1 LNHNV, CDR2 YYDKDF (reference sequence). The CDR3 is made up of 16 amino acids. With 1 base removed from V and 4 bases from J, the gap between germline ends came to 11 bases.

V is TRBV7-9 and J is TRBJ2-1; no definite D call. The CDR3 extends over 12 amino acids. Germline CDR1 is SEHNR and CDR2 is FQNEAQ (reference sequence). V shed 11 bases and J shed 7 bases, with 15 bases lying between them. For the CDR3, the DNA is TGTGCCCGGGTACACGGCGAGAATGAGCAGTTCTTC. Amino acids: CARVHGENEQFF.

The chain couples TRBV9 to TRBJ2-7; D tentatively reads TRBD1 or TRBD2 (5 bases each). The germline V gene has CDR1 SGDLS and CDR2 YYNGEE. V shed 1 base and J shed 6 bases, with 11 bases lying between them. The CDR3 loop spans 13 amino acids. The CDR3 DNA reads as TGTGCCAGCAGCGTAAGTGAGGGGACCGAGCAGTACTTC. It translates to CASSVSEGTEQYF.

This chain uses TRBV28 with TRBJ2-7; D uncertain. CDR1 and CDR2 from the germline V gene are MDHEN and SYDVKM. This CDR3 comprises 16 residues. The germline V and J ends were trimmed by 2 bases and 0 bases, with 14 bases remaining between them. The CDR3 loop reads CASSLKIQRPSYEQYF. The CDR3 bases are TGTGCCAGCAGTTTAAAAATTCAGCGCCCCTCCTACGAGCAGTACTTC.